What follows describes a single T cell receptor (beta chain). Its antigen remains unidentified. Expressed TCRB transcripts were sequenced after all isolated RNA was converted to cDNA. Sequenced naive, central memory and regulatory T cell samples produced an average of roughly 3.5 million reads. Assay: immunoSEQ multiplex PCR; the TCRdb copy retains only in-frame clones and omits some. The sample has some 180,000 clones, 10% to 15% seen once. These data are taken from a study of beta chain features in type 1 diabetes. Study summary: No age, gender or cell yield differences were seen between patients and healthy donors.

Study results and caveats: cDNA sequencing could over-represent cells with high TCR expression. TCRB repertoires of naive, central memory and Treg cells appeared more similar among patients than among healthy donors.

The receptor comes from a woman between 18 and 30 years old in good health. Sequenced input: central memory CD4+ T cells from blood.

CDR3 sequence: CASSATPGIYDTQYF. The CDR3 DNA is TGTGCCAGCAGCGCCACCCCAGGGATATACGATACGCAGTATTTT. The V call is TRBV7-7, the J call TRBJ2-3, with D possibly matching TRBD1 (5 bases). V lost 5 bases and J lost 6, with 18 bases in between. The CDR3 length is 15 residues. Germline assignment: CDR1 SSHAT and CDR2 FNYEAQ (reference sequence).